The source of this TCR beta chain is a study of T cell responses to AZD1222 COVID-19 vaccine. Study results and limitations: Spike-specific TCR depth and breadth grew after two AZD1222 doses. Close to half of all spike-specific TCRs reportedly target regions of the variants that are unmutated. The study found vaccine-associated CD4 TCRs spanning spike, dominant at 160-218 and 743-854. Donors in the cohort were predominantly white British and more often female, and clonal diversity was possibly underestimated.

Germline loops: CDR1 KGHSH, CDR2 LQKENI. V was clipped by 8 bases and J by 4 bases, with 12 bases between them. The CDR3 contains 13 residues. Generated by immunoSEQ multiplex PCR, the TCRdb table keeps only in-frame clones and is missing some. Of 90,000 to 150,000 clones listed, more than 70% are singletons. Of note for this clone: Its antigen is unidentified.

The TCR comes from an adult who received the AZD1222 COVID-19 vaccine. The chain links TRBV18 to TRBJ1-5; D is unclear. Sequenced material: peripheral blood, taken 28 days after the second AZD1222 dose. The CDR3 is CASHASQNQPQHF. The CDR3 DNA sequence: TGTGCCAGCCATGCTTCCCAAAATCAGCCCCAGCATTTT.